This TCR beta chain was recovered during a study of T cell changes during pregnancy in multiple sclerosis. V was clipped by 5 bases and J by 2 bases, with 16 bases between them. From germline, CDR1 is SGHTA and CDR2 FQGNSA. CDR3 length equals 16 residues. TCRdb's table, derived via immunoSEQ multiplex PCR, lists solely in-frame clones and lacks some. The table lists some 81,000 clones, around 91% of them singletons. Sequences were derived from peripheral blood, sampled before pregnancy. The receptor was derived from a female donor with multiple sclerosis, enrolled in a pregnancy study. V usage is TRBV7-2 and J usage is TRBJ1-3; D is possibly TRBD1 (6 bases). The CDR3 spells CASSPSTGRAGNTIYF. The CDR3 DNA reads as TGTGCCAGCAGCCCCTCCACAGGGAGGGCTGGAAACACCATATATTTT.